The clone carrying this T cell receptor (beta chain) was observed many times. These data belong to a study of early T cells in non-severe SARS-CoV-2 infection. Each single cDNA molecule received a unique molecular identifier. From the 5' RACE reads, TCRdb called clonotypes with MiXCR, one entry per CDR3 protein. The table has about 84,000 distinct CDR3 sequences, about an eighth seen once; the top ten hold roughly 3%. Germline V gene data show CDR1 as SEHNR and CDR2 as FQNEAQ (reference sequence). With 3 bases clipped from V and 8 bases from J, the junction kept 7 bases outside the gene matches. This CDR3 has 15 amino acids.

J is TRBJ2-1 and V is TRBV7-9; 10 bases agree with TRBD1. This sequence originates from an adult who was a healthcare worker with PCR-confirmed SARS-CoV-2 infection or an uninfected control (not recorded which). Sequencing used whole blood. The CDR3 region is CASSFGTGEADEQFF. The CDR3 region has the DNA TGTGCCAGCAGCTTTGGGACAGGGGAAGCAGATGAGCAGTTCTTC.